Listed here is a single T cell receptor beta chain. Authors' analysis steps: Amplified reference gene primers provided the basis for estimating nucleated cell counts. Libraries were prepared by immunoSEQ multiplex PCR; TCRdb keeps only in-frame clonotypes and omits some of them. V and J calls and clone size are given by that table; D and trimming were obtained from the DNA. The data hold some 250,000 clones, with 86% observed a single time. This specimen belongs to a study of blood T cell repertoires in COVID-19. Study in general: Samples came from the United States, Italy and Spain, spanning acute and convalescent COVID-19.

This CDR3 region has 15 residues. The sequencing sample was made of peripheral blood. The TCR was taken from a man older than 75 with acute or convalescent COVID-19. This chain joins TRBV21-1 and TRBJ1-1. TRBV21-1 is recorded as a pseudogene. The CDR3 sequence: CASSGRETVNTEAFF. CDR3 sequence (DNA): TGTGCCAGCAGCGGACGGGAGACAGTGAACACTGAAGCTTTCTTT.